The 15 T cell receptor beta chains below were found in one sample sequenced in a study of CD8 T cells in ankylosing spondylitis. A single record per CDR3 protein comes from TCRdb applying MiXCR to the 5' RACE reads. This sample has about 250,000 distinct CDR3 sequences, with approximately 20% found just once. Sequencing used blood, either unsorted or a sorted T cell fraction (not recorded which). These receptor sequences come from a male donor with ankylosing spondylitis or in good health (not recorded which).

Many counts were recorded for this clonotype. V gene TRBV6-5 combines with J gene TRBJ1-5; no clear D. The CDR3 has 13 residues. Germline loops: CDR1 MNHEY, CDR2 SVGAGI. Between the trimmed V and J ends, which lost 2 bases and 3 bases, there was a span of 5 bases. This chain's CDR3 is CASSYGHNQPQHF. CDR3 nucleotide sequence: TGTGCCAGCAGTTACGGGCACAATCAGCCCCAGCATTTT.

Concerning this clonotype: The junction shows a germline mismatch at one end, possibly a read error. The chain joins TRBV6-2 or TRBV6-3 to TRBJ2-5, with D perhaps assigned TRBD1 or TRBD2 (5 bases each). CDR3 length: 13 residues. Germline-derived CDR1 and CDR2 are MNHEY and SVGEGT. As DNA, the CDR3 is TGTGTCAGCAGTTACGTCGGGACAGAGACCCAGTACTTC. This translates into CVSSYVGTETQYF.

The chain carries TRBV27 and TRBJ1-5; D is uncertain. Trimming shortened V by 4 bases and J by 4 bases, and 8 bases separated the two germline ends. The CDR3 contains 13 residues. The germline CDR1 and CDR2 sequences are MNHEY and SMNVEV (reference sequence). The CDR3 DNA follows: TGTGCCAGCAGTTGGGATGGGAATCAGCCCCAGCATTTT. Its translation: CASSWDGNQPQHF.

This clonotype was found a few times. The gene calls are TRBV12-3 or TRBV12-4 and TRBJ2-3; 11 positions agree with TRBD2. There are 15 residues in the CDR3. V lost 1 base to trimming and J lost 9 bases; unmatched junction nucleotides: 6. The CDR3 spells CASSLVTSGSNTQYF. For the CDR3, the DNA is TGTGCCAGCAGTTTAGTAACTAGCGGGAGTAACACGCAGTATTTT.

The V gene is TRBV20-1, the J gene TRBJ2-1, with 8 bases that match TRBD1. Germline CDR1 is DFQATT and CDR2 is SNEGSKA (reference sequence). The CDR3 sequence is 16 residues long. The ends lost 8 bases at V and 0 bases at J; junction bases unmatched: 12. The CDR3 sequence: CSSNGQGAGSYNEQFF. The CDR3 DNA is TGCAGTTCCAATGGACAGGGTGCGGGCTCCTACAATGAGCAGTTCTTC.

The sample holds a few counts of this clonotype. This chain connects TRBV6-1 to TRBJ2-3, with D possibly matching TRBD1 (5 bases). The V and J ends lost 7 bases and 2 bases respectively, with 13 bases between them. Germline V lookup: CDR1 MNHNS, CDR2 SASEGT. The CDR3 length is 14 residues. In nucleotides, the CDR3 is TGTGCCAGCACAGGCGGACATCTCACAGATACGCAGTATTTT. Amino acids: CASTGGHLTDTQYF.

V gene TRBV24-1 combines with J gene TRBJ2-1, with 8 nucleotides matching TRBD2. The CDR3 loop spans 13 amino acids. The V segment lost 10 bases and the J segment 2 bases; nucleotides outside the gene matches: 3. CDR1 and CDR2 from the germline V gene are KGHDR and SFDVKD. In nucleotides, the CDR3 is TGTGCCACAAGTAGCGGGACCTACAATGAGCAGTTCTTC. Encoded protein: CATSSGTYNEQFF.

In its sample, this clonotype was seen a few times. The chain links TRBV27 to TRBJ2-2, with D possibly matching TRBD1 (5 bases). This CDR3 is 14 amino acids long. Germline lookup yields CDR1 MNHEY and CDR2 SMNVEV (reference sequence). Trimming left V 4 bases short and J 0 bases short, with 6 bases between. CDR3 amino acids: CASSSDTNTGELFF. The DNA for the CDR3 is TGTGCCAGCAGTTCGGACACGAACACCGGGGAGCTGTTTTTT.

This clonotype was detected a few times. This sequence joins TRBV20-1 and TRBJ2-7; D perhaps matches TRBD2 (6 bases). Trimming removed 0 bases at V and 2 bases at J, with 8 bases between. CDR1 is DFQATT, CDR2 SNEGSKA, per germline (reference sequence). The CDR3 extends over 13 amino acids. The CDR3 nucleotides read TGCAGTGCTAGAGAACGGACTACCTACGAGCAGTACTTC. Translation gives CSARERTTYEQYF.

This clonotype was detected many times. This sequence joins TRBV29-1 and TRBJ2-1, with 10 bases fitting TRBD1. This CDR3 spans 14 amino acids. Looked up from germline, CDR1 is SQVTM and CDR2 is ANQGSEA. Trimming removed 6 bases from V and 1 base from J; junction bases left unmatched: 3. CDR3 sequence (DNA): TGCAGCGTCGGGGGACAGGGGTCCTACAATGAGCAGTTCTTC. It translates to CSVGGQGSYNEQFF.

The table lists this clonotype with a count of one. This clone may be a read error of a much larger clone one base away. The rearrangement joins TRBV15 to TRBJ1-2; D might be TRBD1 (5 bases). The CDR3 covers 15 residues. In germline, CDR1 is LNHNV, CDR2 YYDKDF (reference sequence). The CDR3 spells CATGSEGPAADGYTF. The CDR3 DNA reads TGTGCCACCGGCAGCGAGGGGCCGGCGGCGGACGGCTACACCTTC.

This clonotype was picked up a small number of times. This rearrangement joins TRBV10-3 to TRBJ2-1; D gene ambiguous. This CDR3 has 15 amino acids. Deletions cut 2 bases from V and 0 bases from J, with 8 bases between. From germline, CDR1 is ENHRY and CDR2 SYGVKD. This chain's CDR3 is CAISEDSGSYNEQFF. In DNA form, the CDR3 reads TGTGCCATCAGTGAGGACTCAGGCTCCTACAATGAGCAGTTCTTC.

This clonotype showed up just a few times. The chain links TRBV27 to TRBJ2-3; 8 bases are a match to TRBD1. Germline V gene sequence: CDR1 MNHEY, CDR2 SMNVEV (reference sequence). The CDR3 totals 15 residues. Losses at the gene ends were 3 bases for V and 3 bases for J; bases not matched to a gene: 5. This CDR3 reads CASSLSTGVTDTQYF. The CDR3 DNA is TGTGCCAGCAGTTTGTCGACAGGGGTTACAGATACGCAGTATTTT.

The chain is built from TRBV5-1 and TRBJ2-1; D ambiguous. The V gene's germline CDR1 is SGHRS and CDR2 YFSETQ. CDR3 size: 13 residues. V was cut by 2 bases and J by 9 bases, with 12 bases left in between. Written as DNA, the CDR3 is TGCGCCAGCAGCTTTTTAGTAGGTGGTGAGCAGTTCTTC. As protein: CASSFLVGGEQFF. The whole variable domain, remainder taken from reference TRBV5-1 and TRBJ2-1, is KAGVTQTPRYLIKTRGQQVTLSCSPISGHRSVSWYQQTPGQGLQFLFEYFSETQRNKGNFPGRFSGRQFSNSRSEMNVSTLELGDSALYLCASSFLVGGEQFFGPGTRLTVL.

This clonotype was recorded a few times. The CDR3 bases are TGCGCCAGCAGCTTTGCTAGCGGAGGAGGGGAGCAGTTCTTC. Translated, it gives CASSFASGGGEQFF. The chain uses TRBV5-1 and TRBJ2-1; TRBD2 agrees at 7 bases. Germline values: CDR1 SGHRS, CDR2 YFSETQ. V shed 2 bases and J 10 bases; nucleotides not matched to a gene: 9. The CDR3 spans 14 residues.